Listed here are 11 T cell receptor beta chains from one sample, sequenced in a study of Ad26.COV2.S vaccination and SARS-CoV-2 variants. Only in-frame clones appear in the TCRdb table, and some are missing; sequencing was by immunoSEQ multiplex PCR. The top ten clones hold roughly an eighth of a sample with about 430,000 clones, approximately 90% of them seen once. Treatment noted: approximately 18 received Ad26.COV2.S at low or high dose, single or two shots; 5 received placebo; per-sample allocation not given. All samples were drawn on day 63, counting from the first vaccine or placebo injection. This material consisted of peripheral blood, taken in a trial of Ad26.COV2.S vaccine versus placebo. The receptors originated from a person between 18 and 60 years old who received the Ad26.COV2.S COVID-19 vaccine or a placebo.

The J gene is TRBJ1-1, the V gene TRBV19; D is perhaps TRBD1 (5 bases). The germline CDR1 and CDR2 sequences are LNHDA and SQIVND (reference sequence). The CDR3 length is 13 residues. V dropped 3 bases and J dropped 2 bases, with 7 bases sitting between them. This CDR3 is CASSMGDNTEAFF. The CDR3 DNA sequence: TGTGCCAGTAGTATGGGGGATAACACTGAAGCTTTCTTT.

Points on this clone: Other DNA sequences in this specimen translate into the identical CDR3. The chain employs TRBV7-2 and TRBJ1-1; D uncertain. The CDR3 is 14 residues long. Germline V lookup: CDR1 SGHTA, CDR2 FQGNSA. V lost 1 base to trimming and J lost 5 bases, with 11 bases between them. Written as DNA, the CDR3 is TGTGCCAGCAGCTTAGTGGGTGGAGGAACTGAAGCTTTCTTT. Translated: CASSLVGGGTEAFF.

This chain connects TRBV5-1 to TRBJ2-3, with TRBD1 matching over 8 bases. Germline CDR1 SGHRS, CDR2 YFSETQ. The CDR3 runs to 15 residues. V lost 5 bases, J lost 4 bases, and 9 bases stayed unmatched. The CDR3: CASRLSPGQADTQYF. The CDR3 DNA reads as TGCGCCAGCAGGTTGTCTCCGGGACAGGCAGATACGCAGTATTTT.

This chain uses TRBV29-1 with TRBJ2-2; possible D gene TRBD1, 5 bases. The CDR3 length is 13 residues. The germline V gene encodes CDR1 SQVTM and CDR2 ANQGSEA. The ends were cut back, 5 bases at V and 5 bases at J, with 12 bases in the middle. Here the CDR3 DNA reads TGCAGCGTTAGGACACTTAAAACCGGGGAGCTGTTTTTT. The encoded protein is CSVRTLKTGELFF.

The J gene is TRBJ2-1, the V gene TRBV13, with TRBD2 matching over 10 bases. Trimming removed 1 base from V and 0 bases from J; junction bases left unmatched: 3. From germline, CDR1 is PRHDT and CDR2 FYEKMQ (reference sequence). The CDR3 has 17 amino acids. The CDR3 loop is CASSLVSGRPSYNEQFF. In DNA form, the CDR3 reads TGTGCCAGCAGCTTAGTTAGCGGGAGGCCCTCCTACAATGAGCAGTTCTTC. Using reference TRBV13 and TRBJ2-1 for the parts outside the CDR3, the full variable domain is AAGVIQSPRHLIKEKRETATLKCYPIPRHDTVYWYQQGPGQDPQFLISFYEKMQSDKGSIPDRFSAQQFSDYHSELNMSSLELGDSALYFCASSLVSGRPSYNEQFFGPGTRLTVL.

The rearrangement joins TRBV9 to TRBJ2-1, with 10 bases aligning to TRBD2. The V segment lost 1 base and the J segment 3 bases; nucleotides outside the gene matches: 1. Germline lookup yields CDR1 SGDLS and CDR2 YYNGEE. The CDR3 totals 15 residues. CDR3 residues: CASSVRLAGYNEQFF. CDR3 bases: TGTGCCAGCAGCGTAAGACTAGCGGGCTACAATGAGCAGTTCTTC.

This clone occurred once. V is TRBV10-3 and J is TRBJ2-1; 7 positions agree with TRBD1. This CDR3 spans 13 amino acids. V gave up 6 bases and J gave up 4 bases; unmatched junction bases: 3. From germline, CDR1 is ENHRY and CDR2 SYGVKD. Here the CDR3 DNA reads TGTGCCATCAGGGGACAGAGGTACAATGAGCAGTTCTTC. It specifies CAIRGQRYNEQFF.

Worth noting for this clone: This specimen includes other DNA sequences encoding the same CDR3. The V gene is TRBV7-9, the J gene TRBJ2-1; D may be TRBD1 (6 bases). V lost 5 bases and J lost 2, with 10 bases in between. The germline V gene has CDR1 SEHNR and CDR2 FQNEAQ (reference sequence). This CDR3 spans 14 amino acids. In DNA form, the CDR3 reads TGTGCCAGCAGCCTCACAGGGACCTACAATGAGCAGTTCTTC. As protein: CASSLTGTYNEQFF.

The V gene is TRBV7-2, the J gene TRBJ1-5; 8 bases match TRBD1. Germline V gene data show CDR1 as SGHTA and CDR2 as FQGNSA. The CDR3 has 16 residues. Germline trimming cut 2 bases from V and 3 bases from J; bases unmatched to any gene: 6. In DNA, the CDR3 is TGTGCCAGCAGCTTAATGGACAGGGCGGTCAATCAGCCCCAGCATTTT. It specifies CASSLMDRAVNQPQHF.

This sequence joins TRBV2 and TRBJ1-5; 8 nucleotides align to TRBD1. With 6 bases clipped from V and 2 bases from J, the junction kept 6 bases outside the gene matches. The CDR3 covers 15 residues. Germline V gene sequence: CDR1 SNHLY, CDR2 FYNNEI. CDR3 DNA sequence: TGTGCCAGCAGCGGGACAGGAGGACGCAATCAGCCCCAGCATTTT. Translating gives CASSGTGGRNQPQHF.

This clone was recorded once. V is TRBV5-1 and J is TRBJ2-1; 9 bases agree with TRBD2. V lost 4 bases to trimming and J lost 7 bases; unmatched junction nucleotides: 12. Germline V gene data show CDR1 as SGHRS and CDR2 as YFSETQ. The CDR3 is made up of 16 amino acids. The CDR3 coding sequence is TGCGCCAGCAGCCCTTCGGGGAGCGGGGGGACTAATGAGCAGTTCTTC. This gives the protein CASSPSGSGGTNEQFF.